These T cell receptor beta chains were read from a single sample in a study of blood T cell repertoires in COVID-19. TCRdb's copy holds only in-frame clones and misses some; the assay was immunoSEQ multiplex PCR. Of 100,000 or so clones listed, roughly 78% are singletons. Sequenced material: peripheral blood. The source is a man over 45 with active or convalescent COVID-19. The CDR3 runs from the conserved cysteine through the conserved F or W. The order of the fields is clone size, D gene, V gene, CDR3 length, J gene, CDR3 DNA, CDR3 protein. A D gene is named only where the DNA matches it firmly. A clone size is listed for some rows: how often the clone was seen (once, few, many), or a class if it is expanded.

NA	NA	TRBV18	13	TRBJ1-5	TGTGCCAGCTCACCCAACTTCGAGCAGCCCCAGCATTTT	CASSPNFEQPQHF
NA	TRBD1	TRBV24-1	14	TRBJ1-1	TGTGCCACGCGGGATCCTGCCGGGACAGAAGAAGCTTTCTTT	CATRDPAGTEEAFF
NA	NA	TRBV10-3	14	TRBJ2-3	TGTGCCATCAGTGGCGGGACAGACACAGATACGCAGTATTTT	CAISGGTDTDTQYF
NA	NA	TRBV6-1	15	TRBJ2-7	TGTGCCAGCAGTGATTTTTCAACAGGGAAGGGCGAGCAGTACTTC	CASSDFSTGKGEQYF
NA	NA	TRBV27	14	TRBJ2-2	TGTGCCAGCAAACCCATCGGCGGGACCGGGGAGCTGTTTTTT	CASKPIGGTGELFF
NA	TRBD2	TRBV30	13	TRBJ2-5	TGTGCCTGGAGTGGACTAGCTGCAGAGACCCAGTACTTC	CAWSGLAAETQYF
NA	NA	TRBV6-1	15	TRBJ2-4	TGTGCCAGCAGTGACGAGGGATCGGCCAAAAACATTCAGTACTTC	CASSDEGSAKNIQYF
NA	NA	TRBV18	13	TRBJ2-5	TGTGCCAGCTCACCACTGATCGGGGAGACCCAGTACTTC	CASSPLIGETQYF
NA	NA	TRBV6-2/TRBV6-3	13	TRBJ2-2	TGTGCCAGCAGTTACCTGAACACCGGGGAGCTGTTTTTT	CASSYLNTGELFF
NA	TRBD1	TRBV7-2	14	TRBJ2-7	TGTGCCAGCAGCTTTGAGGGGGCAACCTACGAGCAGTACTTC	CASSFEGATYEQYF
NA	NA	TRBV6-5	13	TRBJ2-6	TGTGCCACGGACTTTAGGGGGGCCAACGTCCTGACTTTC	CATDFRGANVLTF
NA	TRBD1	TRBV11-2	16	TRBJ2-7	TGTGCCAGCAGCTTAGTTTTCGGGACAGTTGATCAAGGGCAGTACTTC	CASSLVFGTVDQGQYF
NA	NA	TRBV28	12	TRBJ1-3	TGTGCCAGCAGTTTAGGTCAGGGGACCATATATTTT	CASSLGQGTIYF
NA	NA	TRBV28	14	TRBJ1-5	TGTGCCGCCAGGGGCAGGCGAGACAATCAGCCCCAGCATTTT	CAARGRRDNQPQHF
NA	NA	TRBV7-2	14	TRBJ2-7	TGTGCCAGCAGCCAATCGTACGGGGGCTACGAGCAGTACTTC	CASSQSYGGYEQYF
NA	NA	TRBV7-8	15	TRBJ2-1	TGTGCCAGCAGCTTAGTGGTCAGGGCGGCCAATGAGCAGTTCTTC	CASSLVVRAANEQFF
NA	NA	TRBV5-4	14	TRBJ1-2	TGTGCCAGCAGCCCCCAGGGACTTAACTATGGCTACACCTTC	CASSPQGLNYGYTF
once	NA	TRBV3-1/TRBV3-2	13	TRBJ2-1	TGTGCCAGCACCCTACAGGGTTCCAATGAGCAGTTCTTC	CASTLQGSNEQFF
once	NA	TRBV6-2/TRBV6-3	14	TRBJ1-4	TGTGCCAGCAGCTCCGGGACACCTAATGAAAAACTGTTTTTT	CASSSGTPNEKLFF
NA	NA	TRBV10-2	12	TRBJ2-5	TGCGCCAGCGCGGTGGGGCTAGAGACCCAGTACTTC	CASAVGLETQYF
few	NA	TRBV28	14	TRBJ2-6	TGTGCCAGCAGTTTGGCAGCTGGGGCCAACGTCCTGACTTTC	CASSLAAGANVLTF
NA	NA	TRBV6-5	14	TRBJ2-5	TGTGCCAGCAGTTACTCTACTATCCAAGAGACCCAGTACTTC	CASSYSTIQETQYF
few	NA	TRBV5-1	15	TRBJ2-5	TGCGCCAGCAACTCAGGGGGGTTAGTGCAAGAGACCCAGTACTTC	CASNSGGLVQETQYF
few	NA	TRBV29-1	14	TRBJ1-2	TGCAGCGTTGAAGATTGGGACATCGACGGTGGCTACACCTTC	CSVEDWDIDGGYTF
NA	TRBD1	TRBV28	15	TRBJ1-3	TGTGCCAGCACCTCCCAGGGGGCGGAAGGAAACACCATATATTTT	CASTSQGAEGNTIYF
NA	NA	TRBV6-4	15	TRBJ2-1	TGTGCCAGCAGTGACGGGCAGGGTGGCTACAATGAGCAGTTCTTC	CASSDGQGGYNEQFF
NA	NA	TRBV5-6	15	TRBJ1-2	TGTGCCAGCAGCTTGTTACAGGTCGCTAACTATGGCTACACCTTC	CASSLLQVANYGYTF
NA	NA	TRBV6-1	14	TRBJ1-1	TGTGCCAGCAGTGACCCGAGGCATTTCACTGAAGCTTTCTTT	CASSDPRHFTEAFF
NA	TRBD1	TRBV3-1/TRBV3-2	15	TRBJ1-3	TGTGCCAGCAGCCCACAGGGGGCATCCGGAAACACCATATATTTT	CASSPQGASGNTIYF
NA	NA	TRBV6-5	14	TRBJ1-2	TGTGCCAGCATCCCTAAAAGGGGGTACTATGGCTACACCTTC	CASIPKRGYYGYTF
NA	NA	TRBV10-3	12	TRBJ1-2	TGTGCCAACGGGACAAGCAACTATGGCTACACCTTC	CANGTSNYGYTF
NA	TRBD1	TRBV27	15	TRBJ2-5	TGTGCCAGCAGTTCAGGGCAGGGGGCTTCGGAGACCCAGTACTTC	CASSSGQGASETQYF
NA	NA	TRBV7-6	14	TRBJ2-2	TGTGCCAGCAGCGTGACAGCTAACACCGGGGAGCTGTTTTTT	CASSVTANTGELFF
NA	TRBD2	TRBV10-2	12	TRBJ2-5	TGCGCCAGCAGTACGGGGGGGGAGACCCAGTACTTC	CASSTGGETQYF
NA	TRBD1	TRBV29-1	14	TRBJ2-5	TGCAGCGCTAAGGGGGCACCCTACCAAGAGACCCAGTACTTC	CSAKGAPYQETQYF
NA	NA	TRBV19	13	TRBJ2-5	TGTGCCAGTAGTATAGGGGGACTCGAGACCCAGTACTTC	CASSIGGLETQYF
NA	TRBD1	TRBV4-1	16	TRBJ2-3	TGCGCCAGCAGCCGAGGGGAAGGGACAGGGATGGATACGCAGTATTTT	CASSRGEGTGMDTQYF
NA	NA	TRBV11-2	13	TRBJ1-5	TGTGCCAGCAGCTGGCTTAGCAATCAGCCCCAGCATTTT	CASSWLSNQPQHF
NA	NA	TRBV7-9	15	TRBJ1-3	TGTGCCAGCAGCTTAGACGGAGATGCAGGAAACACCATATATTTT	CASSLDGDAGNTIYF
NA	NA	TRBV10-1	13	TRBJ1-6	TGCGCCAGCAGTGAGGAGGTGGATTCACCCCTCCACTTT	CASSEEVDSPLHF
NA	TRBD1	TRBV5-1	17	TRBJ1-1	TGCGCCAGCAGCACCGGGACAGGGGCCTCCGCGTACACTGAAGCTTTCTTT	CASSTGTGASAYTEAFF
NA	TRBD1	TRBV28	12	TRBJ1-2	TGTGCCAGCAGTGTGGACAGGTCTGGCTACACCTTC	CASSVDRSGYTF
NA	TRBD1	TRBV6-6	15	TRBJ1-5	TGTGCCAGCAGTTGGGGACAGGGCCCCAATCAGCCCCAGCATTTT	CASSWGQGPNQPQHF
NA	NA	TRBV19	17	TRBJ1-4	TGTGCCAGTAGTATAGCGTGGGCACGATCAACTAATGAAAAACTGTTTTTT	CASSIAWARSTNEKLFF
NA	TRBD1	TRBV5-5	18	TRBJ2-1	TGTGCCAGCAACCCGGGGGGACAGGGGAAAAGCTCCTACAATGAGCAGTTCTTC	CASNPGGQGKSSYNEQFF
NA	NA	TRBV6-1	15	TRBJ1-2	TGTGCCAGCAGTGAAGTTGGGGGCAGGAACTATGGCTACACCTTC	CASSEVGGRNYGYTF